This TCR beta chain was sequenced in a study of cytomegalovirus exposure and HLA in healthy donors. Study in general: Roughly 80 million unique TCRs from HLA-typed donors made up an early data release. Study-wide findings and caveats: Analyzed later, association rates of TCRs varied across HLA loci, with DRB1 most and HLA-C fewest.

Germline values: CDR1 SEHNR, CDR2 FQNEAQ (reference sequence). The CDR3 consists of 18 residues. With 0 bases clipped from V and 5 bases from J, the junction kept 16 bases outside the gene matches. It was with 60 Vbeta and 13 Jbeta primers that the PCR ran. Method: immunoSEQ multiplex PCR; TCRdb's copy keeps in-frame clones and lacks some. The sample has 100,000 or so clones; about four fifths are singletons. As regards this clone: The target antigen is unknown.

V and J are TRBV7-9 and TRBJ2-7; 7 positions agree with TRBD2. This clonotype was obtained from a man younger than 40 in good health and CMV-seronegative. The specimen sequenced was PBMCs. The CDR3 bases are TGTGCCAGCAGCTTAGCTGCTGGTGGCGGGACTACCTCTCACGAGCAGTACTTC. Amino acid sequence: CASSLAAGGGTTSHEQYF.